The sequence of this T cell receptor (beta chain) was determined in a study of shared clonotypes between healthy human individuals. It was on ten immunoSEQ deep assay plates that unsorted PBMC DNA was sequenced. Measured with immunoSEQ multiplex PCR; TCRdb has only the in-frame clones, and not every one. The sample shows about 480,000 clones, approximately 79% of them seen only once. This CDR3 spans 14 amino acids. CDR1 and CDR2 from the germline V gene are SGHNT and YYREEE (reference sequence). Donors were healthy HIV-negative adults without recently reported acute infections or vaccinations. This clone was found once.

The sample was PBMCs. This TCR was recovered from a woman aged 40 to 50 in good health. Some clones in this sample may be carry-over from other donors' samples. The chain uses TRBV5-4 and TRBJ2-5, with D perhaps assigned TRBD1 or TRBD2 (5 bases each). The J call is uncertain, as TRBJ2-7 better fits the DNA end. CDR3 in amino acids: CASSRGPPEYEQYF. The DNA for the CDR3 is TGTGCCAGCAGTCGGGGCCCCCCCGAATACGAGCAGTACTTC.